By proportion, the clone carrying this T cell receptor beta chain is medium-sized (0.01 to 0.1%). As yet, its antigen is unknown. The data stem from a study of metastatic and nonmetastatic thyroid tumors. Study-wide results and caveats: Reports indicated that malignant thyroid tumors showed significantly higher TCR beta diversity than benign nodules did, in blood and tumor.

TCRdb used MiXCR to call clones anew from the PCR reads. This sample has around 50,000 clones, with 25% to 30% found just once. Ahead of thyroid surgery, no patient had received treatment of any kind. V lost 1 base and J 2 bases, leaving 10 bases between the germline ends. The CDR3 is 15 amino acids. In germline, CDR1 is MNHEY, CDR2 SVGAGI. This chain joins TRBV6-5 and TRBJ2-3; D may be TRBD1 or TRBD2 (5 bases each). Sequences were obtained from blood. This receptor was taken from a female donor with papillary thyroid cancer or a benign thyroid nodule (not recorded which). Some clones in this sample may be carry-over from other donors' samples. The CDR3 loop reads CASSYYGAPTDTQYF. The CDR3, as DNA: TGTGCCAGCAGTTACTACGGGGCCCCCACAGATACGCAGTATTTT.